One and the same sample provided the 27 T cell receptor beta chains below, sequenced in a study of shared T cell receptors in the human thymus. The table came from immunoSEQ multiplex PCR; TCRdb's copy has only in-frame clones and leaves some out. The repertoire includes roughly 410,000 clones, 85% to 95% of them detected once, and 0.015% to 0.025% sits in the top ten. Sequenced material: thymocytes. The receptors here all came from a human donor.

The table lists this clone with a few counts. V and J are TRBV7-3 and TRBJ2-1; no definite D call. This CDR3 contains 17 residues. Germline values: CDR1 SGHTA, CDR2 FQGTGA. V lost 1 base to trimming and J lost 2 bases, with 15 bases between them. The CDR3 DNA is TGTGCCAGCAGCTTAAGAGGCACTCACCCCACCTACAATGAGCAGTTCTTC. Translating gives CASSLRGTHPTYNEQFF.

This chain uses TRBV6-5 with TRBJ2-1; D might be TRBD2 (7 bases). V lost 0 bases and J 6 bases, leaving 15 bases between the germline ends. Per germline, CDR1 MNHEY and CDR2 SVGAGI. This CDR3 is 16 amino acids long. CDR3 sequence reads: CASSYSRGLRSNEQFF. The CDR3 region has the DNA TGTGCCAGCAGTTACTCGCGGGGGCTGAGAAGCAATGAGCAGTTCTTC.

This rearrangement joins TRBV6-5 to TRBJ1-2; unclear D gene. CDR3 size: 14 residues. Trimming left V 4 bases short and J 0 bases short, with 9 bases between. Per the germline V gene, CDR1 is MNHEY and CDR2 is SVGAGI. CDR3 protein: CASSCQPSNYGYTF. As DNA, the CDR3 is TGTGCCAGCAGTTGCCAGCCGTCTAACTATGGCTACACCTTC.

The rearrangement uses TRBV28 and TRBJ2-1, with 10 bases lining up with TRBD2. Germline V lookup: CDR1 MDHEN, CDR2 SYDVKM. There are 16 residues in the CDR3. The trim removed 4 bases at V and 8 bases at J, leaving 11 bases unmatched. CDR3 nucleotides: TGTGCCAGCAGTTCCGGGCCGGCTAGCGGGAGCCATGAGCAGTTCTTC. Translation: CASSSGPASGSHEQFF.

V is TRBV7-6 and J is TRBJ2-5; possibly TRBD2 for D (5 bases). Deletions cut 1 base from V and 4 bases from J, with 13 bases between. The CDR3 sequence is 15 residues long. Germline lookup yields CDR1 SGHVS and CDR2 FNYEAQ. CDR3 protein: CASSLESGIRETQYF. The CDR3, as DNA: TGTGCCAGCAGCTTAGAATCGGGGATTAGAGAGACCCAGTACTTC.

This rearrangement joins TRBV5-1 to TRBJ2-7; 9 bases are shared with TRBD2. The CDR3 loop spans 15 amino acids. Germline CDR1 and CDR2: SGHRS and YFSETQ. The J segment lost 6 bases and the V segment lost 2 bases, leaving 9 bases of the junction unmatched. CDR3 bases: TGCGCCAGCAGCTTAGGGGGCGGGAGGGGTCCCGAGCAGTACTTC. Protein product: CASSLGGGRGPEQYF. Complete variable domain (other parts from reference TRBV5-1 and TRBJ2-7): KAGVTQTPRYLIKTRGQQVTLSCSPISGHRSVSWYQQTPGQGLQFLFEYFSETQRNKGNFPGRFSGRQFSNSRSEMNVSTLELGDSALYLCASSLGGGRGPEQYFGPGTRLTVT.

The chain links TRBV7-9 to TRBJ2-2; D call uncertain. Per germline, CDR1 SEHNR and CDR2 FQNEAQ (reference sequence). The CDR3 extends over 15 amino acids. V lost 1 base, J lost 1 base, and 7 bases lay in between. The CDR3, as DNA: TGTGCCAGCAGCTTAGACAGTGGGAACACCGGGGAGCTGTTTTTT. Translation gives CASSLDSGNTGELFF.

The chain combines TRBV14 with TRBJ2-3; D gene unclear. V dropped 0 bases and J dropped 2 bases, with 12 bases sitting between them. Germline assignment: CDR1 SGHDN and CDR2 FVKESK. The CDR3 consists of 16 residues. The CDR3: CASSQDIVVYTDTQYF. DNA of the CDR3: TGTGCCAGCAGCCAAGATATCGTAGTTTACACAGATACGCAGTATTTT.

The chain links TRBV5-1 to TRBJ2-1; 15 bases match TRBD2. The CDR3 is made up of 16 amino acids. CDR1 and CDR2 from the germline V gene are SGHRS and YFSETQ. J lost 10 bases, V lost 4 bases, and 9 bases had no gene match. CDR3 DNA sequence: TGCGCCAGCAGCCCCCGGACTAGCGGGAGGGGAGGGGAGCAGTTCTTC. It yields the protein CASSPRTSGRGGEQFF.

V is TRBV18 and J is TRBJ1-3, with D possibly being TRBD1 (5 bases). CDR1 is KGHSH and CDR2 is LQKENI in the germline V gene. This CDR3 comprises 17 residues. The V gene lost 3 bases and the J gene lost 0 bases, with 15 bases spanning the gap. CDR3 region: CASSPRNRPPSGNTIYF. CDR3 nucleotide sequence: TGTGCCAGCTCACCGCGAAACAGGCCTCCCTCTGGAAACACCATATATTTT.

This chain joins TRBV28 and TRBJ1-3; D not certain. CDR1 MDHEN and CDR2 SYDVKM come from the germline V gene. The CDR3 totals 12 residues. Trimming removed 7 bases at V and 4 bases at J, with 8 bases between. The CDR3: CASNSAGNTIYF. The DNA for the CDR3 is TGTGCCAGCAATTCCGCCGGAAACACCATATATTTT.

The chain uses TRBV4-1 and TRBJ2-5, with 7 bases lining up with TRBD2. V shed 1 base and J 4 bases; nucleotides not matched to a gene: 21. The CDR3 is 20 amino acids. CDR1 MGHRA and CDR2 YSYEKL come from the germline V gene. The CDR3, as DNA: TGCGCCAGCAGCCAAGTAAGGAAGGGGTCTCGCGGGAGATTTGGAGAGACCCAGTACTTC. Protein: CASSQVRKGSRGRFGETQYF.

This clone has more than one count but fewer than ten. The V and J genes are TRBV27 and TRBJ1-1; no definite D call. The CDR3 loop spans 15 amino acids. V shed 7 bases and J shed 2 bases, with 17 bases lying between them. From germline, CDR1 is MNHEY and CDR2 SMNVEV (reference sequence). CDR3 sequence: CASISHWQLNTEAFF. CDR3 coding DNA: TGTGCCAGCATATCTCACTGGCAGCTCAACACTGAAGCTTTCTTT.

V gene TRBV30 combines with J gene TRBJ2-4; possible D gene TRBD2, 5 bases. Germline lookup yields CDR1 GTSNPN and CDR2 SVGIG (reference sequence). CDR3 length: 14 residues. V gave up 4 bases and J gave up 0 bases, with 10 bases separating them. The CDR3 region is CAWTPAVAKNIQYF. CDR3 DNA sequence: TGTGCCTGGACCCCAGCGGTAGCCAAAAACATTCAGTACTTC.

The rearrangement links TRBV29-1 to TRBJ2-3, with unresolved D. The CDR3 covers 13 residues. V dropped 7 bases and J dropped 3 bases, with 14 bases sitting between them. The germline V gene encodes CDR1 SQVTM and CDR2 ANQGSEA. The CDR3 DNA is TGCAGCGCACGAGAAGGAAATACAGATACGCAGTATTTT. It yields the protein CSAREGNTDTQYF.

The CDR3 is CASSLGGSGMLDTQYF. CDR3 DNA sequence: TGTGCCAGCAGTTTAGGCGGTAGCGGGATGTTGGATACGCAGTATTTT. The genes are TRBV28 and TRBJ2-3; 8 nucleotides align to TRBD2. This CDR3 has 16 residues. J was trimmed by 6 bases and V by 2 bases; bases with no gene match: 10. Germline V gene lookup returns CDR1 MDHEN and CDR2 SYDVKM.

The V call is TRBV4-3, the J call TRBJ1-2; a possible D gene is TRBD1 (6 bases). The CDR3 totals 15 residues. Trimming stripped 7 bases from V and 2 bases from J, with 17 bases between. The V gene's germline CDR1 is LGHNA and CDR2 YSLEER. The CDR3: CASTFESQGNYGYTF. The CDR3 DNA is TGCGCCAGCACCTTTGAAAGTCAGGGGAACTATGGCTACACCTTC.

This clone has just one count. The chain is built from TRBV19 and TRBJ1-4; 7 bases are a match to TRBD1. Germline V lookup: CDR1 LNHDA, CDR2 SQIVND (reference sequence). J was trimmed by 3 bases and V by 4 bases; bases with no gene match: 8. This CDR3 has 16 amino acids. For the CDR3, the DNA is TGTGCCAGTAGTAAAGCGGACAGGACGGCTAATGAAAAACTGTTTTTT. It specifies CASSKADRTANEKLFF.

This chain connects TRBV28 to TRBJ2-4; D gene uncertain. V was cut by 1 base and J by 3 bases, with 22 bases left in between. CDR1 is MDHEN and CDR2 is SYDVKM in the germline V gene. There are 19 residues in the CDR3. This chain's CDR3 is CASSLFGRQKPLGKNIQYF. For the CDR3, the DNA is TGTGCCAGCAGTTTATTCGGACGGCAAAAACCCTTAGGCAAAAACATTCAGTACTTC.

The rearrangement joins TRBV19 to TRBJ1-1; D might be TRBD1 (5 bases). The CDR3 spans 15 residues. CDR1 is LNHDA, CDR2 SQIVND, per germline (reference sequence). Between the trimmed V and J ends, which lost 5 bases and 4 bases, there was a span of 17 bases. The CDR3 here is CASSVRGRAATEAFF. The CDR3 DNA follows: TGTGCCAGTAGTGTACGAGGCAGGGCCGCCACTGAAGCTTTCTTT.

The chain links TRBV6-1 to TRBJ2-1; TRBD1 agrees at 12 bases. Germline V gene data show CDR1 as MNHNS and CDR2 as SASEGT. This CDR3 is 16 amino acids long. V lost 2 bases to trimming and J lost 8 bases; unmatched junction nucleotides: 7. CDR3: CASSELRDRGPDEQFF. The CDR3, as DNA: TGTGCCAGCAGTGAACTCCGGGACAGGGGGCCGGATGAGCAGTTCTTC.

The chain combines TRBV5-1 with TRBJ2-7, with 10 bases identical to TRBD1. This CDR3 has 14 residues. Germline V CDR1 and CDR2: SGHRS, YFSETQ. Trimming took 3 bases from V and 6 from J; bases not matched to a gene: 6. The CDR3 protein is CASSWGQGFSEQYF. CDR3 sequence (DNA): TGCGCCAGCAGCTGGGGACAGGGGTTCTCCGAGCAGTACTTC.

The rearrangement joins TRBV7-8 to TRBJ1-1; D not resolved. With 3 bases removed from V and 0 bases from J, the gap between germline ends came to 11 bases. The CDR3 contains 15 residues. CDR1 is SGHVS, CDR2 FQNEAQ, per germline. The CDR3 DNA reads TGTGCCAGCAGCTTGGGAGGCAGCATGAACACTGAAGCTTTCTTT. Encoded protein: CASSLGGSMNTEAFF.

The CDR3 loop reads CASSPNGEYYGYTF. CDR3 in DNA: TGCGCCAGCAGCCCGAATGGAGAATACTATGGCTACACCTTC. V gene TRBV4-1 combines with J gene TRBJ1-2, with unresolved D. The germline gives CDR1 MGHRA, CDR2 YSYEKL. The CDR3 sequence is 14 residues long. The ends were cut back, 4 bases at V and 3 bases at J, with 12 bases in the middle.

The rearrangement uses TRBV5-1 and TRBJ1-4, with D tentatively TRBD1 (5 bases). Germline V gene data show CDR1 as SGHRS and CDR2 as YFSETQ. V dropped 1 base and J dropped 7 bases, with 17 bases sitting between them. CDR3 length equals 16 residues. CDR3 DNA sequence: TGCGCCAGCAGCTTGAACGTGAAAGGGGCGGGTGAAAAACTGTTTTTT. Its protein is CASSLNVKGAGEKLFF. Based on the CDR3 plus reference TRBV5-1 and TRBJ1-4, the full variable domain is KAGVTQTPRYLIKTRGQQVTLSCSPISGHRSVSWYQQTPGQGLQFLFEYFSETQRNKGNFPGRFSGRQFSNSRSEMNVSTLELGDSALYLCASSLNVKGAGEKLFFGSGTQLSVL.

This chain links TRBV19 with TRBJ2-7, with TRBD1 matching 9 bases. In germline, CDR1 is LNHDA, CDR2 SQIVND (reference sequence). V trimming: 5 bases; J trimming: 2 bases; junction bases outside the gene matches: 7. The CDR3 spans 15 residues. The CDR3 region has the DNA TGTGCCAGTAGTTCCTGGGACAGGGTAACCTACGAGCAGTACTTC. As protein: CASSSWDRVTYEQYF.

The chain recombines TRBV19 with TRBJ2-1; D possibly corresponds to TRBD1 (6 bases). V was trimmed by 4 bases and J by 12 bases, leaving 10 bases between them. Germline V lookup: CDR1 LNHDA, CDR2 SQIVND (reference sequence). The CDR3 loop spans 11 amino acids. CDR3 loop: CASSTDRTQFF. The CDR3 bases are TGTGCCAGTAGTACCGACAGGACGCAGTTCTTC.